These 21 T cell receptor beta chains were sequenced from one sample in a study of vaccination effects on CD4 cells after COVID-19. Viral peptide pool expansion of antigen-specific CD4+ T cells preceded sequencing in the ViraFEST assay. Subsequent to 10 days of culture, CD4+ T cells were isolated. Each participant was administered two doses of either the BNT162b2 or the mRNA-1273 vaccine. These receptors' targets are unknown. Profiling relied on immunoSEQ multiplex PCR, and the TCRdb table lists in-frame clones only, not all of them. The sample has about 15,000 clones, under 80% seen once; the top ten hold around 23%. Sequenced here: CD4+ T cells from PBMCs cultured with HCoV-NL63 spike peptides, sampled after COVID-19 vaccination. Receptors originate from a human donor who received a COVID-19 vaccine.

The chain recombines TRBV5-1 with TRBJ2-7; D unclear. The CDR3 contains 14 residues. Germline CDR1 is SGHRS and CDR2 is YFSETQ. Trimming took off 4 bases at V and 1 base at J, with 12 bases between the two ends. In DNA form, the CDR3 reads TGCGCCAGCAGCGGCGGCACCTATTCCTACGAGCAGTACTTC. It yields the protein CASSGGTYSYEQYF. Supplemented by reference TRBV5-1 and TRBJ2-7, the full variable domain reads KAGVTQTPRYLIKTRGQQVTLSCSPISGHRSVSWYQQTPGQGLQFLFEYFSETQRNKGNFPGRFSGRQFSNSRSEMNVSTLELGDSALYLCASSGGTYSYEQYFGPGTRLTVT.

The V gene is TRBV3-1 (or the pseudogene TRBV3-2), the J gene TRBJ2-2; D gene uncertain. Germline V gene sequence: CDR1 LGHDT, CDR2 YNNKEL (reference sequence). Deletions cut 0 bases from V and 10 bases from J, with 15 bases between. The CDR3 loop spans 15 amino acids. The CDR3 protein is CASSQERSGFAELFF. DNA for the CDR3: TGTGCCAGCAGCCAAGAAAGGTCGGGTTTCGCGGAGCTGTTTTTT.

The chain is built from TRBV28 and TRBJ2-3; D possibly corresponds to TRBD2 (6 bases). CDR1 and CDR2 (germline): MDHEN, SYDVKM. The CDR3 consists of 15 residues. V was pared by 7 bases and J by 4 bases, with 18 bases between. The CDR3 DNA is TGTGCCAGCAATTTGGGACTCACGGCGGCAGATACGCAGTATTTT. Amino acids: CASNLGLTAADTQYF.

CDR3 loop: CASSLEPSGNTIYF. In DNA, the CDR3 is TGTGCCAGCAGCTTGGAGCCCTCTGGAAACACCATATATTTT. The rearrangement links TRBV11-2 to TRBJ1-3; D is undetermined. The V end lost 3 bases, the J end lost 0 bases, and 6 bases lay between the germline ends. The CDR3 runs to 14 residues. The V gene's germline CDR1 is SGHAT and CDR2 FQNNGV.

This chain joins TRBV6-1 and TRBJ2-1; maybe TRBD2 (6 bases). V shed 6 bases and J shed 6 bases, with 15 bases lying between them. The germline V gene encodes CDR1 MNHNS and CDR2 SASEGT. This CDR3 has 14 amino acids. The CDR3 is CASRAGTGGNEQFF. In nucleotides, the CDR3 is TGTGCCAGCAGGGCCGGGACTGGAGGCAATGAGCAGTTCTTC.

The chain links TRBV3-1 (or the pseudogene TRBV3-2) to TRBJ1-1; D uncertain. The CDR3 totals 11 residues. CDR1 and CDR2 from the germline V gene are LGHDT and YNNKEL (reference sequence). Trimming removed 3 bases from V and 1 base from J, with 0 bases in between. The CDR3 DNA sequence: TGTGCCAGCAGCCAGAACACTGAAGCTTTCTTT. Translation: CASSQNTEAFF.

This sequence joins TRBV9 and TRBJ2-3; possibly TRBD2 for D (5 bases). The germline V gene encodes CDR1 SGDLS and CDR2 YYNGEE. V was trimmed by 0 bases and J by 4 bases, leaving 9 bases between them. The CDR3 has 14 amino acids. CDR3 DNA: TGTGCCAGCAGCGTAGCGGGATTCGCAGATACGCAGTATTTT. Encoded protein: CASSVAGFADTQYF. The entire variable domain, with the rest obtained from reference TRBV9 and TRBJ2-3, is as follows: DSGVTQTPKHLITATGQRVTLRCSPRSGDLSVYWYQQSLDQGLQFLIQYYNGEERAKGNILERFSAQQFPDLHSELNLSSLELGDSALYFCASSVAGFADTQYFGPGTRLTVL.

The chain's CDR3 is CASSISGGGQGFYEQYF. The CDR3 DNA is TGTGCCAGCAGCATCTCGGGGGGGGGACAGGGGTTCTACGAGCAGTACTTC. The chain is built from TRBV21-1 and TRBJ2-7; the table assigns TRBD1, which was not confirmed against the DNA. TRBV21-1 is marked as a pseudogene. This CDR3 spans 17 amino acids.

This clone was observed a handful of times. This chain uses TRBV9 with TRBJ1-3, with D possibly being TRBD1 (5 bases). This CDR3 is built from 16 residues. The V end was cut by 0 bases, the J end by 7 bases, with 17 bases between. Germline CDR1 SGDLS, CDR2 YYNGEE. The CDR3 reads CASSVVPSGLGNTIYF. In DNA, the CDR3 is TGTGCCAGCAGCGTAGTACCGTCAGGGTTGGGGAACACCATATATTTT.

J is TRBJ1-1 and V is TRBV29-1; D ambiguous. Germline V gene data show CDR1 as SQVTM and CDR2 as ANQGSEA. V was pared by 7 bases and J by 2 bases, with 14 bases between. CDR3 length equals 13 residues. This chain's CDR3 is CSAGVSLNTEAFF. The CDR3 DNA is TGCAGCGCGGGTGTGTCCCTTAACACTGAAGCTTTCTTT.

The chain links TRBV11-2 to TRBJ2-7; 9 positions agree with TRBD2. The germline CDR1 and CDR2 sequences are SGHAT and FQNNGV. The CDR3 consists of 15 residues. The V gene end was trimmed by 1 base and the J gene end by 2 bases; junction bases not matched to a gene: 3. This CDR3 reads CASSLGGGGAYEQYF. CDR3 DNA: TGTGCCAGCAGCTTAGGGGGCGGGGGGGCCTACGAGCAGTACTTC.

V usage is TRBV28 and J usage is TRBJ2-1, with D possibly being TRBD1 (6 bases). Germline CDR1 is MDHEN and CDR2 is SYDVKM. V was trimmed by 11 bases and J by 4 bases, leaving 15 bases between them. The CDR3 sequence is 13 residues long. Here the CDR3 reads CASNTGSYNEQFF. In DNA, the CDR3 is TGTGCCTCGAATACAGGGAGTTACAATGAGCAGTTCTTC. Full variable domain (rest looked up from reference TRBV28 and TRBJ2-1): DVKVTQSSRYLVKRTGEKVFLECVQDMDHENMFWYRQDPGLGLRLIYFSYDVKMKEKGDIPEGYSVSREKKERFSLILESASTNQTSMYLCASNTGSYNEQFFGPGTRLTVL.

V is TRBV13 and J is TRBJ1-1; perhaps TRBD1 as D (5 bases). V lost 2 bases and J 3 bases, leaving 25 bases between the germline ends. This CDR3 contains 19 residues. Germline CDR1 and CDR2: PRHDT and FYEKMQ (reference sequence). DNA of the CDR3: TGTGCCAGCAGCTTACCATGGGGCAGGGTAAACGTTAGGGACACTGAAGCTTTCTTT. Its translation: CASSLPWGRVNVRDTEAFF.

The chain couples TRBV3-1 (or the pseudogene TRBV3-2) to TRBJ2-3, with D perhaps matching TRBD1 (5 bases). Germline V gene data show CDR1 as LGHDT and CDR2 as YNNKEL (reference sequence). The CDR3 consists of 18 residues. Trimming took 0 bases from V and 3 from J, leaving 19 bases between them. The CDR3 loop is CASSQEVTPPKGTDTQYF. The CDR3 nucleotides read TGTGCCAGCAGCCAAGAAGTAACTCCCCCGAAGGGGACAGATACGCAGTATTTT.

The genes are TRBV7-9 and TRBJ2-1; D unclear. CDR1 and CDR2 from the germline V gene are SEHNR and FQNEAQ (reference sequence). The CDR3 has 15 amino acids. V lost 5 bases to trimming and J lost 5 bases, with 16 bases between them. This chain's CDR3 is CASSPPQASHNEQFF. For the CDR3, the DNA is TGTGCCAGCAGCCCCCCGCAGGCTAGTCACAATGAGCAGTTCTTC.

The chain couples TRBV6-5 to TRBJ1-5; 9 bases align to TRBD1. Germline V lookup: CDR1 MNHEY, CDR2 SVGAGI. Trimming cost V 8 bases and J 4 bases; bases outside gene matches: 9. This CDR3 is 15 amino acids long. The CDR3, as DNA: TGTGCCAGCGGTATCACAGGGGGCCGGAATCAGCCCCAGCATTTT. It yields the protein CASGITGGRNQPQHF.

The DNA of the CDR3 is TGTGCCAGCAGCTTAAGGATGAACACTGAAGCTTTCTTT. Its translation is CASSLRMNTEAFF. The chain uses TRBV7-9 and TRBJ1-1; D remains unclear. Trimming cost V 2 bases and J 0 bases, with 4 bases left between them. Germline lookup yields CDR1 SEHNR and CDR2 FQNEAQ (reference sequence). CDR3 length: 13 residues.

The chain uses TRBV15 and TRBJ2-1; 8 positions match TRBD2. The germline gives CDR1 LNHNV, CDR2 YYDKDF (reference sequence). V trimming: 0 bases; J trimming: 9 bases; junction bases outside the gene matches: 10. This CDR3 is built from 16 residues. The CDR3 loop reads CATSREKLRGAGEQFF. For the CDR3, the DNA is TGTGCCACCAGCAGAGAAAAGTTGCGGGGGGCGGGTGAGCAGTTCTTC. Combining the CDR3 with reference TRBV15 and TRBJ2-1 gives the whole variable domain DAMVIQNPRYQVTQFGKPVTLSCSQTLNHNVMYWYQQKSSQAPKLLFHYYDKDFNNEADTPDNFQSRRPNTSFCFLDIRSPGLGDTAMYLCATSREKLRGAGEQFFGPGTRLTVL.

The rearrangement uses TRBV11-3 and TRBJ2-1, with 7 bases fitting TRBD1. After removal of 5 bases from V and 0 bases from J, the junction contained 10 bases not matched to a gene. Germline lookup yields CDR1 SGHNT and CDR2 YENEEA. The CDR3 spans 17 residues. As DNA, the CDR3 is TGTGCCAGCAGCCCTCGTACAGGGGCCCGCTCCTACAATGAGCAGTTCTTC. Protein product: CASSPRTGARSYNEQFF. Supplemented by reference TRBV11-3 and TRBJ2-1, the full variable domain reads EAGVVQSPRYKIIEKKQPVAFWCNPISGHNTLYWYLQNLGQGPELLIRYENEEAVDDSQLPKDRFSAERLKGVDSTLKIQPAELGDSAVYLCASSPRTGARSYNEQFFGPGTRLTVL.

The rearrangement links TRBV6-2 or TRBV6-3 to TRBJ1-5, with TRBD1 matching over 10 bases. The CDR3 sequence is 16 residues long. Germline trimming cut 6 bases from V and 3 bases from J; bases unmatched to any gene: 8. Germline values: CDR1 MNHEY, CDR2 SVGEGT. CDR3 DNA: TGTGCCAGCAGCCAGCGACAGGGGGCGACCAATCAGCCCCAGCATTTT. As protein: CASSQRQGATNQPQHF.

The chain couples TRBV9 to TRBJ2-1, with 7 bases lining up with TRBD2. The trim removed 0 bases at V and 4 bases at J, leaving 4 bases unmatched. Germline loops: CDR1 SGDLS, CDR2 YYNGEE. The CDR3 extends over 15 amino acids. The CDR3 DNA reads TGTGCCAGCAGCGTAGGCGGGAGTACTTACAATGAGCAGTTCTTC. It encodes CASSVGGSTYNEQFF. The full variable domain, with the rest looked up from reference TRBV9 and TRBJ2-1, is DSGVTQTPKHLITATGQRVTLRCSPRSGDLSVYWYQQSLDQGLQFLIQYYNGEERAKGNILERFSAQQFPDLHSELNLSSLELGDSALYFCASSVGGSTYNEQFFGPGTRLTVL.